Below, 14 T cell receptor beta chains from the same sample are listed, as sequenced in a study of T cells after yellow fever vaccination. TCRdb reprocessed the 5' RACE reads with MiXCR, giving one entry per CDR3 protein. The sample records about 25,000 distinct CDR3 sequences, roughly 3.4% being singletons. Material: PBMCs, either bulk or a sorted T-cell subset (CD4+, CD8+, memory, or dextramer-sorted; not recorded which), obtained around 45 days after the first yellow fever vaccination. These receptors were collected from a man younger than 30 who received the YFV17D yellow fever vaccine.

This clonotype is labeled as medium-sized (0.01 to 0.1%). The chain is built from TRBV18 and TRBJ2-3, with D tentatively TRBD1 (6 bases). This CDR3 spans 14 amino acids. Germline-derived CDR1 and CDR2 are KGHSH and LQKENI. The V end was cut by 3 bases, the J end by 7 bases, with 14 bases between. This CDR3 is CASSPRQGLNTQYF. DNA for the CDR3: TGTGCCAGCTCACCCCGGCAGGGGTTGAATACGCAGTATTTT.

This clonotype was observed at least ten times. This chain joins TRBV18 and TRBJ1-6; the D gene is possibly TRBD1 (5 bases). V lost 2 bases and J lost 7, with 6 bases in between. Germline values: CDR1 KGHSH, CDR2 LQKENI. The CDR3 has 13 residues. The CDR3 nucleotides read TGTGCCAGCTCACCAGGGACCAATTCACCCCTCCACTTT. This translates into CASSPGTNSPLHF.

This clonotype was picked up many times. This chain's CDR3 is CASSWDRASKNEQFF. The CDR3 coding sequence is TGTGCCAGCAGCTGGGACAGGGCTTCAAAGAATGAGCAGTTCTTC. The V gene is TRBV5-4, the J gene TRBJ2-1; 9 bases are a match to TRBD1. The CDR3 is 15 amino acids. V was clipped by 3 bases and J by 7 bases; unmatched bases: 8. Germline CDR1 reads SGHNT; CDR2 reads YYREEE (reference sequence).

This clonotype came up many times. V and J are TRBV7-2 and TRBJ2-5, with a weak D call TRBD2 (6 bases). V was cut by 1 base and J by 3 bases, with 9 bases left in between. Germline CDR1 and CDR2: SGHTA and FQGNSA. This CDR3 spans 14 amino acids. In nucleotides, the CDR3 is TGTGCCAGCAGCTTAGGCAGGGAGGAAGAGACCCAGTACTTC. Its protein product is CASSLGREEETQYF.

This clonotype has at least ten counts. This chain links TRBV6-2 or TRBV6-3 with TRBJ2-7, with D possibly TRBD1 on 6 matching bases. In germline, CDR1 is MNHEY, CDR2 SVGEGT. This CDR3 has 13 amino acids. Trimming took 3 bases from V and 5 from J, leaving 11 bases between them. The CDR3 spells CASSYQGMNEQYF. In DNA, the CDR3 is TGTGCCAGCAGTTATCAGGGGATGAACGAGCAGTACTTC.

This clonotype was seen repeatedly, ten times or more. The chain carries TRBV20-1 and TRBJ1-1; no clear D. CDR1 is DFQATT, CDR2 SNEGSKA, per germline (reference sequence). The V and J ends lost 2 bases and 0 bases respectively, with 7 bases between them. The CDR3 sequence is 13 residues long. CDR3 sequence reads: CSARRDVNTEAFF. CDR3 nucleotides: TGCAGTGCTAGAAGGGATGTGAACACTGAAGCTTTCTTT.

This clonotype appeared many times. This sequence joins TRBV7-2 and TRBJ1-1; D is unresolved. V was cut by 1 base and J by 6 bases, with 15 bases left in between. Germline CDR1 reads SGHTA; CDR2 reads FQGNSA. This CDR3 comprises 15 residues. The CDR3 nucleotides are TGTGCCAGCAGCTTAGTTCACGGGGTAAGCGCTGAAGCTTTCTTT. The encoded protein is CASSLVHGVSAEAFF.

This clonotype was picked up many times. V gene TRBV12-3 or TRBV12-4 combines with J gene TRBJ1-4, with 10 bases lining up with TRBD1. V lost 5 bases and J lost 7; bases outside the gene matches: 10. CDR3 size: 16 residues. The CDR3 is CASSPTGGQSGEKLFF. CDR3 coding DNA: TGTGCCAGCAGTCCGACAGGGGGCCAAAGTGGTGAAAAACTGTTTTTT.

This clonotype was seen many times. The chain employs TRBV12-3 or TRBV12-4 and TRBJ2-3; D ambiguous. CDR3 length: 15 residues. Trimming removed 0 bases at V and 0 bases at J, with 7 bases between. CDR3 residues: CASSLAVHSTDTQYF. CDR3 DNA: TGTGCCAGCAGTTTAGCGGTACATAGCACAGATACGCAGTATTTT.

This clonotype was detected many times. V usage is TRBV6-2 or TRBV6-3 and J usage is TRBJ2-3; D unresolved. This CDR3 contains 11 residues. Germline V gene data show CDR1 as MNHEY and CDR2 as SVGEGT. Trimming removed 5 bases from V and 7 bases from J, with 7 bases in between. The CDR3: CASSQINTQYF. DNA for the CDR3: TGTGCCAGCAGTCAGATAAATACGCAGTATTTT.

This clonotype was found many times. The chain carries TRBV15 and TRBJ1-4; D perhaps matches TRBD1 (5 bases). The CDR3 is 15 amino acids. The V end lost 0 bases, the J end lost 8 bases, and 13 bases lay between the germline ends. CDR1 and CDR2 (germline): LNHNV, YYDKDF (reference sequence). CDR3 coding DNA: TGTGCCACCAGCAGAGATGGGCAGGGTGGAGAAAAACTGTTTTTT. It specifies CATSRDGQGGEKLFF. Together with reference TRBV15 and TRBJ1-4, the CDR3 gives the full variable domain: DAMVIQNPRYQVTQFGKPVTLSCSQTLNHNVMYWYQQKSSQAPKLLFHYYDKDFNNEADTPDNFQSRRPNTSFCFLDIRSPGLGDTAMYLCATSRDGQGGEKLFFGSGTQLSVL.

This clonotype was detected a few times. This chain connects TRBV7-2 to TRBJ2-5; D is ambiguous. Germline V gene lookup returns CDR1 SGHTA and CDR2 FQGNSA. With 5 bases removed from V and 4 bases from J, the gap between germline ends came to 11 bases. The CDR3 sequence is 13 residues long. The CDR3 DNA is TGTGCCAGCAGCCTAACGTCGGGAGAGACCCAGTACTTC. Its translation: CASSLTSGETQYF.

At least ten counts were recorded for this clonotype. The V gene is TRBV5-1, the J gene TRBJ2-1; 7 nucleotides line up with TRBD1. Germline trimming cut 2 bases from V and 0 bases from J; bases unmatched to any gene: 5. The CDR3 runs 16 residues. Germline assignment: CDR1 SGHRS and CDR2 YFSETQ. CDR3 in DNA: TGCGCCAGCAGCTTAACAGGGGTGAGCTCCTACAATGAGCAGTTCTTC. It is translated as CASSLTGVSSYNEQFF. Drawing the rest from reference TRBV5-1 and TRBJ2-1, the complete variable domain is KAGVTQTPRYLIKTRGQQVTLSCSPISGHRSVSWYQQTPGQGLQFLFEYFSETQRNKGNFPGRFSGRQFSNSRSEMNVSTLELGDSALYLCASSLTGVSSYNEQFFGPGTRLTVL.

In this sample, this clonotype turned up once. A read error is possible here, since a much larger clone lies one base away. J is TRBJ1-3 and V is TRBV5-5; D not certain. V was pared by 7 bases and J by 2 bases, with 13 bases between. CDR3 length: 14 amino acids. Looked up from germline, CDR1 is SGHKS and CDR2 is YYEKEE (reference sequence). In DNA, the CDR3 is TGTGCCAGCGAAGGGATAATCCCTGGAAACACCATATATTTT. This gives the protein CASEGIIPGNTIYF.